This TCR beta chain was sequenced for a study of Graves' ophthalmopathy and Graves' hyperthyroidism. Study overall: At initial diagnosis, peripheral blood was obtained, and this preceded any treatment. General study results and limits: Ophthalmopathy was separated from stable hyperthyroidism by a 13-signature model with approximately 90% sensitivity and around 81% specificity. Most expanded thyroid clonotypes above 0.001 frequency also appeared in blood.

V lost 4 bases to trimming and J lost 4 bases; unmatched junction nucleotides: 5. Germline lookup yields CDR1 LGHNA and CDR2 YNFKEQ. CDR3 size: 14 residues. With respect to this clonotype: What it binds is unknown.

Amplification targeted the TCR beta CDR3 regions, with RNA transcripts as the source material. RT-PCR with HTBI primers came first, then second-round multiplex PCR. TCRdb reprocessed the multiplex PCR reads via MiXCR and lists one record per CDR3 protein. The sample includes around 600,000 distinct CDR3 sequences, roughly 39% of them seen just once. Symptoms, serum thyroxine and TRAb, thyroid ultrasound, and orbital computed tomography formed the diagnostic basis. This receptor was obtained from an adult man with Graves' ophthalmopathy. The chain links TRBV4-2 to TRBJ1-2, with TRBD1 matching 8 bases. The specimen was peripheral blood. As DNA, the CDR3 is TGTGCCAGCAGCCTAGACAGGGGCCCCTATGGCTACACCTTC. Encoded protein: CASSLDRGPYGYTF.